Listed below are T cell receptor beta chains from one sample, sequenced in a study of beta chain features in type 1 diabetes. Produced via immunoSEQ multiplex PCR; TCRdb's table is partial and in-frame only. Of about 660,000 clones listed, about 14% are singletons. Sequenced material: naive CD4+ T cells from blood. These receptors all stem from a young man with type 1 diabetes. CDR3s include the opening cysteine and the closing phenylalanine or tryptophan. A D gene is named only where the DNA matches it firmly. Size is stated for part of the rows, as once, few or many counts, or as a class when the clone is expanded.

>TRBV11-2|NA|few|TRBJ2-3
TGTGCCAGCAGCTCGAGGTTCACAGATACGCAGTATTTT
CASSSRFTDTQYF
>TRBV30|NA|NA|TRBJ1-6
TGTGCCTGGAGTTGGGTGGGTACTTCACCCCTCCACTTT
CAWSWVGTSPLHF
>TRBV28|TRBD2|few|TRBJ2-1
TGTGCCAGCAGTTCCGGGACTAGCAGGGAATACAATGAGCAGTTCTTC
CASSSGTSREYNEQFF
>TRBV10-3|TRBD1|few|TRBJ2-7
TGTGCCATCAGTGAGGTGGTTGGACAGGGCTACGAGCAGTACTTC
CAISEVVGQGYEQYF
>TRBV30|NA|NA|TRBJ1-2
TGTGCCTGGAGTGTACGACAGTTCTATGGCTACACCTTC
CAWSVRQFYGYTF
>TRBV10-3|NA|few|TRBJ2-2
TGTGCCATCAGTGTCCCTGAGGGTAGGCTGTTTTTT
CAISVPEGRLFF
>TRBV4-3|NA|NA|TRBJ1-5
TGCGCCAGCAGCCAGTTCGCTAGCAATCAGCCCCAGCATTTT
CASSQFASNQPQHF
>TRBV30|NA|few|TRBJ1-6
TGTGCCTGGAGTGTAAATTGGGGACCAGGTTCACCCCTCCACTTT
CAWSVNWGPGSPLHF
>TRBV19|NA|few|TRBJ1-1
TGTGCCAGTAGTACTAACAGGGAAGCTTTCTTT
CASSTNREAFF
>TRBV30|TRBD2|once|TRBJ2-7
TGTGCCTGGGGTACCAGGACTAGCGGGATAACCTACGAGCAGTACTTC
CAWGTRTSGITYEQYF
>TRBV18|NA|NA|TRBJ2-7
TGTGCCAGCTCACCACAATGGGGCTCGAACGAGCAGTACTTC
CASSPQWGSNEQYF
>TRBV9|TRBD2|NA|TRBJ2-4
TGTGCCAGCAGCGTAGGGACTAGCGGAGCTCTAGCCAAAAACATTCAGTACTTC
CASSVGTSGALAKNIQYF
>TRBV18|TRBD2|NA|TRBJ2-1
TGTGCCAGCTCACCCGCCATCCAAGCGGGAGGGTGGGATGAGCAGTTCTTC
CASSPAIQAGGWDEQFF
>TRBV30|NA|NA|TRBJ1-2
TGTGCCTGGAGTCCAGGGGCGCAGCGTGGCTACACCTTC
CAWSPGAQRGYTF
>TRBV7-2|TRBD1|NA|TRBJ1-6
TGTGCCAGCAGCTTTACAGGGGTAAGGTCACCCCTCCACTTT
CASSFTGVRSPLHF
>TRBV13|TRBD1|few|TRBJ2-4
TGTGCCAGCAGCCCCGAGAAGGGACAGGGTCTGGAAAAGGCCAAAAACATTCAGTACTTC
CASSPEKGQGLEKAKNIQYF
>TRBV5-1|TRBD1|few|TRBJ2-7
TGCGCCAGCAGCCCCCGGACAGGGGACTACGAGCAGTACTTC
CASSPRTGDYEQYF
>TRBV6-5|TRBD1|NA|TRBJ1-1
TGTGCCAGCAGCCGAACCGCAGGGGGACCCACTGAAGCTTTCTTT
CASSRTAGGPTEAFF
>TRBV28|TRBD1|NA|TRBJ2-7
TGTGCCAGCATTCAGGGGGGACAGGTGTACGAGCAGTACTTC
CASIQGGQVYEQYF
>TRBV9|TRBD1|NA|TRBJ1-1
TGTGCCAGCAGCGTAGTCGGACAGGTTCATACTGAAGCTTTCTTT
CASSVVGQVHTEAFF
>TRBV5-1|TRBD2|NA|TRBJ2-1
TGCGCCAGCAGCTTGGCCCCACGGGAGGGCTACAATGAGCAGTTCTTC
CASSLAPREGYNEQFF
>TRBV7-2|TRBD1|few|TRBJ2-7
TGTGCCAGCAGGTCCCGGGACAGGTTCTCCTACGAGCAGTACTTC
CASRSRDRFSYEQYF
>TRBV18|NA|NA|TRBJ2-1
TGTGCCAGCTCACCCCCACTAGGGGCAGGCAGGGAGTTTGGGAATGAGCAGTTCTTC
CASSPPLGAGREFGNEQFF
>TRBV6-1|TRBD2|NA|TRBJ2-5
TGTGCCAGCAGAAGGACTAGCGGGGAAGAGACCCAGTACTTC
CASRRTSGEETQYF
>TRBV6-5|TRBD2|NA|TRBJ2-1
TGTGCCAGCAGTTTCGAGGCGGGAGGGTACAATGAGCAGTTCTTC
CASSFEAGGYNEQFF
>TRBV5-1|NA|few|TRBJ1-2
TGCGCCAGCAGCTTGGAACAGCGCTATGGCTACACCTTC
CASSLEQRYGYTF
>TRBV7-2|TRBD1|NA|TRBJ2-5
TGTGCCAGCAGCTTAAGGACAGGGGTTGGAGAGACCCAGTACTTC
CASSLRTGVGETQYF
>TRBV2|TRBD1|few|TRBJ2-1
TGTGCCAGCAGTGCCGGGACAGGGGACAATGAGCAGTTCTTC
CASSAGTGDNEQFF
>TRBV30|NA|NA|TRBJ2-6
TGTGCCTGGAGTTTGAAAATTAGTGGGGCCAACGTCCTGACTTTC
CAWSLKISGANVLTF
>TRBV9|NA|NA|TRBJ2-7
TGTGCCAGCAGCGTCAGCGAGGGCATCGCCTACGAGCAGTACTTC
CASSVSEGIAYEQYF
>TRBV28|NA|NA|TRBJ1-1
TGTGCCAGTTCGACCGCCGGGACGGGGAACACTGAAGCTTTCTTT
CASSTAGTGNTEAFF
>TRBV28|NA|NA|TRBJ1-2
TGTGCCAGCAGCCCCACCGGGGGAGGTGGCTACACCTTC
CASSPTGGGGYTF
>TRBV7-2|NA|few|TRBJ2-7
TGTGCCAGCACGTACGGGGAGGTCTACGAGCAGTACTTC
CASTYGEVYEQYF
>TRBV7-2|NA|few|TRBJ2-7
TGTGCCAGCAGCTTAGCGTCACAGGGTATCTACGAGCAGTACTTC
CASSLASQGIYEQYF
>TRBV7-7|NA|NA|TRBJ2-3
TGTGCTAGCAGCCCCTTGGACAGAGATACGCAGTATTTT
CASSPLDRDTQYF
>TRBV7-2|TRBD2|NA|TRBJ2-2
TGTGCCAGCAGCCCTAGCGGGGGTAGCGGGGAGCTGTTTTTT
CASSPSGGSGELFF
>TRBV5-6|NA|few|TRBJ2-1
TGTGCCAGCAGCTTGGGGGGCCGCTCCTACAATGAGCAGTTCTTC
CASSLGGRSYNEQFF
>TRBV19|TRBD2|NA|TRBJ2-1
TGTGCCAGTAGTTGGAGCGGGGACTACAATGAGCAGTTCTTC
CASSWSGDYNEQFF
>TRBV25-1|TRBD2|few|TRBJ2-1
TGTGCCAGCAGAACTAGCGGCTCCTACAATGAGCAGTTCTTC
CASRTSGSYNEQFF
>TRBV7-2|NA|few|TRBJ2-3
TGTGCCAGCAGCTTAACCCTTACACCAGATACGCAGTATTTT
CASSLTLTPDTQYF
>TRBV19|NA|NA|TRBJ1-1
TGTGCCAGTAGTATCAACCAGGGCAACACTGAAGCTTTCTTT
CASSINQGNTEAFF
>TRBV14|NA|NA|TRBJ2-4
TGTGCCAGCAGCCCCCGGGAAAACATTCAGTACTTC
CASSPRENIQYF